A selection of T cell receptor beta chains follows, all from one sample in a study of T-cell reconstitution after alpha-beta-depleted transplantation in children. TCRdb redid the calling of the PCR reads with MiXCR, one entry per CDR3 protein. Of 900,000 or so distinct CDR3 sequences in the sample, roughly 16% were seen once. This sample comprised PBMCs, mostly from graft donor cells, obtained 360 days after TCRalphabeta/CD19-depleted stem cell transplant. The receptors here all came from a male patient aged 5 to 17 who had a stem cell transplant for acute lymphoblastic leukemia, so the T cells may come from the graft donor. Both conserved end residues are part of each CDR3. D genes are given only for firm matches. Where a row states a size, it is once, few, many or the class of an expanded clone; other rows omit it.

J gene	D gene	V gene	clone size	CDR3 protein	CDR3 DNA
TRBJ1-5	.	TRBV20-1	.	CSARGNQPQHF	TGCAGTGCTAGAGGAAATCAGCCCCAGCATTTT
TRBJ1-5	.	TRBV15	.	CATSSFNQPQHF	TGTGCCACCAGCAGCTTTAATCAGCCCCAGCATTTT
TRBJ2-2	.	TRBV9	few	CASSHPRTGTGELFF	TGTGCCAGCAGCCACCCCCGGACGGGGACCGGGGAGCTGTTTTTT
TRBJ1-2	TRBD1	TRBV14	.	CASSQDLYRGIGYTF	TGTGCCAGCAGCCAAGATTTATACAGGGGAATTGGCTACACCTTC
TRBJ2-1	.	TRBV14	.	CASSQGRRAYNEQFF	TGTGCCAGCAGCCAAGGGAGAAGGGCTTACAATGAGCAGTTCTTC
TRBJ1-5	.	TRBV4-2	few	CASSQDQPFQPQHF	TGTGCCAGCAGCCAAGACCAGCCCTTCCAGCCCCAGCATTTT
TRBJ2-6	.	TRBV5-1	few	CASKMWGPGANVLTF	TGCGCCAGCAAGATGTGGGGGCCTGGGGCCAACGTCCTGACTTTC
TRBJ1-1	.	TRBV4-2	many	CASSLTGTDTEAFF	TGTGCCAGCAGCCTTACAGGGACCGACACTGAAGCTTTCTTT
TRBJ2-1	.	TRBV27	many	CASSLWGGAYNEQFF	TGTGCCAGCAGTTTATGGGGCGGGGCCTACAATGAGCAGTTCTTC
TRBJ2-1	TRBD2	TRBV4-2	.	CASSQDLWTSRYNEQFF	TGTGCCAGCAGCCAAGATCTGTGGACTAGCAGATACAATGAGCAGTTCTTC